These 24 T cell receptor beta chains came from one sample sequenced in a study of cytomegalovirus exposure and HLA in healthy donors. This PCR relied on a set of 60 Vbeta primers and 13 Jbeta primers. Profiled with immunoSEQ multiplex PCR; TCRdb holds only in-frame clones, not every one. The sample has 150,000 to 200,000 clones; around 79% are singletons. The sample comprised PBMCs. Every receptor here comes from a middle-aged woman in good health and CMV-seronegative.

The chain recombines TRBV5-1 with TRBJ1-2; 8 bases fit TRBD1. This CDR3 contains 15 residues. Germline trimming cut 4 bases from V and 8 bases from J; bases unmatched to any gene: 13. In germline, CDR1 is SGHRS, CDR2 YFSETQ. The CDR3 here is CASSISGTGGRGYTF. As DNA, the CDR3 is TGCGCCAGCAGCATCTCCGGGACAGGAGGACGGGGCTACACCTTC.

CDR3 sequence reads: CASWGPGELFF. The CDR3 DNA follows: TGCGCCAGCTGGGGGCCCGGGGAGCTGTTTTTT. V gene TRBV5-1 combines with J gene TRBJ2-2, with D perhaps matching TRBD1 (6 bases). V lost 7 bases, J lost 6 bases, and 7 bases lay in between. CDR3 size: 11 residues. Germline V CDR1 and CDR2: SGHRS, YFSETQ.

This clone was detected a few times. The chain employs TRBV5-4 and TRBJ2-7, with a tentative D call TRBD2 (6 bases). CDR1 and CDR2 (germline): SGHNT, YYREEE (reference sequence). CDR3 size: 13 residues. V was shortened by 2 bases and J by 6 bases, with 12 bases between the two germline ends. DNA for the CDR3: TGTGCCAGCAGCTTTCGGACTACCCTCGAGCAGTACTTC. Its protein product is CASSFRTTLEQYF.

The rearrangement joins TRBV27 to TRBJ2-5; D is possibly TRBD1 (6 bases). The CDR3 covers 16 residues. In germline, CDR1 is MNHEY, CDR2 SMNVEV (reference sequence). V was shortened by 10 bases and J by 3 bases, with 24 bases between the two germline ends. CDR3 amino acids: CATRPETGVAKETQYF. Here the CDR3 DNA reads TGTGCCACCCGTCCCGAGACAGGCGTTGCCAAAGAGACCCAGTACTTC.

The rearrangement uses TRBV27 and TRBJ1-5; D remains ambiguous. The V and J ends lost 6 bases and 1 base respectively, with 10 bases between them. The CDR3 runs 14 residues. Germline V gene sequence: CDR1 MNHEY, CDR2 SMNVEV (reference sequence). CDR3 loop: CASRVAASNQPQHF. CDR3 DNA: TGTGCCAGCAGGGTAGCTGCCAGCAATCAGCCCCAGCATTTT.

The J gene is TRBJ2-1, the V gene TRBV5-1; 13 nucleotides align to TRBD2. The V gene's germline CDR1 is SGHRS and CDR2 YFSETQ. The V gene end was trimmed by 2 bases and the J gene end by 0 bases; junction bases not matched to a gene: 14. This CDR3 spans 21 amino acids. CDR3 nucleotides: TGCGCCAGCAGCTTCTTGAGACTAGCGGGGGGCCTAGGGGTCTCCTACAATGAGCAGTTCTTC. It translates to CASSFLRLAGGLGVSYNEQFF.

This clone has just a few counts. The rearrangement links TRBV6-6 to TRBJ2-1; no clear D. This CDR3 is built from 10 residues. The germline V gene has CDR1 MNHNY and CDR2 SVGAGI (reference sequence). V lost 10 bases to trimming and J lost 4 bases, with 5 bases between them. The CDR3 coding sequence is TGTGCCACCGCGTACAATGAGCAGTTCTTC. Amino acid sequence: CATAYNEQFF.

The V gene is TRBV6-5, the J gene TRBJ2-7; D is perhaps TRBD1 (6 bases). Germline CDR1 and CDR2: MNHEY and SVGAGI. V lost 4 bases and J 3 bases, leaving 13 bases between the germline ends. This CDR3 has 14 residues. DNA of the CDR3: TGTGCCAGCAGTTTACAGGGCCCCTTCTACGAGCAGTACTTC. Its protein product is CASSLQGPFYEQYF.

This clone has just a few counts. At one end, the junction sequence differs from germline, possibly due to a read error. This chain uses TRBV7-7 with TRBJ2-7; D is unresolved. This CDR3 has 14 residues. Germline assignment: CDR1 SSHAT and CDR2 FNYEAQ (reference sequence). The CDR3 coding sequence is TGTGCTAGCAGCCCATCAGAGGTACGCTACGAGCAGTACTTC. Translating it yields CASSPSEVRYEQYF.

The rearrangement links TRBV5-4 to TRBJ1-2; TRBD1 is a possible D gene (5 bases). The CDR3 contains 15 residues. Germline V gene data show CDR1 as SGHNT and CDR2 as YYREEE (reference sequence). Trimming left V 1 base short and J 3 bases short, with 13 bases between. Here the CDR3 DNA reads TGTGCCAGCAGCTTGTCGCGGGGCCGCGACTATGGCTACACCTTC. Protein sequence: CASSLSRGRDYGYTF.

The CDR3 bases are TGTGCCAGTAGTATTAGAAAAGGGAGTGGAAACACCATATATTTT. Translation gives CASSIRKGSGNTIYF. The chain couples TRBV19 to TRBJ1-3, with D hard to call. The CDR3 length is 15 residues. Deletions cut 3 bases from V and 3 bases from J, with 12 bases between. Looked up from germline, CDR1 is LNHDA and CDR2 is SQIVND (reference sequence).

The V gene is TRBV5-1, the J gene TRBJ2-7; possible D gene TRBD2, 6 bases. V shed 0 bases and J shed 3 bases, with 10 bases lying between them. CDR1 and CDR2 from the germline V gene are SGHRS and YFSETQ. CDR3 length: 14 amino acids. CDR3 coding DNA: TGCGCCAGCAGCTTGGTGCAGGGAGGCTACGAGCAGTACTTC. Translation: CASSLVQGGYEQYF.

This clone was seen only a few times. A junction end diverges from the germline sequence, so it may reflect a read error. The rearrangement uses TRBV5-1 and TRBJ2-7; the match to TRBD1 covers 9 bases. Germline assignment: CDR1 SGHRS and CDR2 YFSETQ. The CDR3 loop spans 13 amino acids. The CDR3 protein is CASRLDRGYEQYF. The CDR3 bases are TGCGCCAGCAGGTTGGACAGGGGCTACGAGCAGTACTTC.

The V gene is TRBV19, the J gene TRBJ2-5, with 10 nucleotides matching TRBD1. The last part of the DNA fits TRBJ2-7 better; the J call may be wrong. CDR1 is LNHDA and CDR2 is SQIVND in the germline V gene (reference sequence). The CDR3 contains 13 residues. The CDR3 DNA follows: TGTGCCAGTTCTGGACAGGGGGTTGGCGAGCAGTACTTC. This translates into CASSGQGVGEQYF.

Remarks on this clone: A much larger clone differs by one base, so this may be a read error. This same CDR3 is encoded by further DNA sequences in the sample. The chain has TRBV4-1 and TRBJ1-1, with D maybe TRBD1 (5 bases). This CDR3 has 15 amino acids. The V end lost 1 base, the J end lost 1 base, and 10 bases lay between the germline ends. Germline V gene data show CDR1 as MGHRA and CDR2 as YSYEKL. CDR3 protein: CASSQAQATNTEAFF. DNA of the CDR3: TGCGCCAGCAGCCAAGCACAGGCCACGAACACTGAAGCTTTCTTT.

In this sample, this clone turned up a few times. The chain has TRBV7-2 and TRBJ1-5, with D uncertain. Trimming stripped 6 bases from V and 13 bases from J, with 19 bases between. Germline CDR1 and CDR2: SGHTA and FQGNSA. The CDR3 has 13 amino acids. CDR3 sequence (DNA): TGTGCCAGCAGTCCCTCGGGCGGGGTAAATCAGCATTTT. It specifies CASSPSGGVNQHF.

The chain has TRBV19 and TRBJ1-2; D not resolved. The ends were cut back, 3 bases at V and 8 bases at J, with 16 bases in the middle. CDR3 length: 14 amino acids. From germline, CDR1 is LNHDA and CDR2 SQIVND (reference sequence). The CDR3 nucleotides read TGTGCCAGTAGTATCGGCCAGGCAATGAGCGGCTACACCTTC. It encodes CASSIGQAMSGYTF.

This chain uses TRBV11-2 with TRBJ2-7, with 9 bases matching TRBD2. The CDR3 has 14 residues. In germline, CDR1 is SGHAT, CDR2 FQNNGV. With 1 base clipped from V and 2 bases from J, the junction kept 0 bases outside the gene matches. The CDR3 protein is CASSLASGTYEQYF. Here the CDR3 DNA reads TGTGCCAGCAGCTTAGCTAGCGGGACCTACGAGCAGTACTTC.

This clone appeared a few times. The J gene is TRBJ1-1, the V gene TRBV6-5, with D possibly TRBD1 on 6 matching bases. CDR1 is MNHEY and CDR2 is SVGAGI in the germline V gene. V lost 7 bases and J lost 1, with 16 bases in between. The CDR3 runs to 15 residues. The CDR3 DNA reads as TGTGCCAGCACCAGGGGATTTGACACGAACACTGAAGCTTTCTTT. It codes for CASTRGFDTNTEAFF.

The CDR3: CASSLRGGIGYTF. The CDR3 nucleotides are TGTGCCAGCAGCCTTCGGGGAGGGATTGGCTACACCTTC. The V call is TRBV5-4, the J call TRBJ1-2; no clear D. The germline gives CDR1 SGHNT, CDR2 YYREEE (reference sequence). Trimming took off 4 bases at V and 7 bases at J, with 14 bases between the two ends. The CDR3 is 13 amino acids.

In its sample, this clone was seen a few times. Written as DNA, the CDR3 is TGCGCCAGCAGCTCGGGACAGGGGAGGGCCAACGTCCTGACTTTC. Protein sequence: CASSSGQGRANVLTF. The chain employs TRBV5-1 and TRBJ2-6; 10 positions agree with TRBD1. Germline V gene lookup returns CDR1 SGHRS and CDR2 YFSETQ. This CDR3 has 15 residues. V was clipped by 3 bases and J by 5 bases; unmatched bases: 2.

The sample holds one count of this clone. The chain recombines TRBV7-2 with TRBJ2-3, with TRBD1 matching 8 bases. The V segment lost 10 bases and the J segment 2 bases; nucleotides outside the gene matches: 8. Germline CDR1 and CDR2: SGHTA and FQGNSA. The CDR3 sequence is 14 residues long. CDR3 sequence (DNA): TGTGCCAAGAGAGAGACAGGGGTCACAGATACGCAGTATTTT. It specifies CAKRETGVTDTQYF. Full variable domain (missing parts from reference TRBV7-2 and TRBJ2-3): GAGVSQSPSNKVTEKGKDVELRCDPISGHTALYWYRQSLGQGLEFLIYFQGNSAPDKSGLPSDRFSAERTGGSVSTLTIQRTQQEDSAVYLCAKRETGVTDTQYFGPGTRLTVL.

The V gene is TRBV19, the J gene TRBJ2-1; D unclear. The CDR3 is 11 residues long. Germline values: CDR1 LNHDA, CDR2 SQIVND (reference sequence). Trimming removed 10 bases from V and 7 bases from J, with 11 bases in between. CDR3 sequence: CAKKHGNEQFF. CDR3 in DNA: TGTGCCAAGAAGCACGGGAATGAGCAGTTCTTC.

This clone was observed a few times. The CDR3 here is CASSQLTGRLFF. The CDR3, as DNA: TGCGCCAGCAGCCAACTGACAGGGAGACTGTTTTTT. The V call is TRBV4-3, the J call TRBJ1-4, with 7 positions matching TRBD1. This CDR3 is built from 12 residues. The V segment lost 2 bases and the J segment 13 bases; nucleotides outside the gene matches: 4. Germline-derived CDR1 and CDR2 are LGHNA and YSLEER.